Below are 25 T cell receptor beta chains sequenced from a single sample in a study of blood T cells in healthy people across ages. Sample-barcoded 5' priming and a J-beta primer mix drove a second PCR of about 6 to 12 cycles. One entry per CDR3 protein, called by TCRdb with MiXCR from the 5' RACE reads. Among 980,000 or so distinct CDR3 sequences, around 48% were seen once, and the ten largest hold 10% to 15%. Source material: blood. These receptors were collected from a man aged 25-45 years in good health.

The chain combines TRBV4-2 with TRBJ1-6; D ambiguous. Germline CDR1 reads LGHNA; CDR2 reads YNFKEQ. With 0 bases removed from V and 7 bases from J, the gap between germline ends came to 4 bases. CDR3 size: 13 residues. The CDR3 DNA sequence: TGTGCCAGCAGCCAAGAGATGAATTCACCCCTCCACTTT. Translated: CASSQEMNSPLHF.

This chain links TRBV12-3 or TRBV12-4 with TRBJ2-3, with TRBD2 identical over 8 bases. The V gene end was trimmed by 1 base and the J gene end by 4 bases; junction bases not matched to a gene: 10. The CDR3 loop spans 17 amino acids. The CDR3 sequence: CASSLGKSGGRPDTQYF. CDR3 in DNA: TGTGCCAGCAGTTTAGGGAAGAGCGGGGGCCGCCCAGATACGCAGTATTTT.

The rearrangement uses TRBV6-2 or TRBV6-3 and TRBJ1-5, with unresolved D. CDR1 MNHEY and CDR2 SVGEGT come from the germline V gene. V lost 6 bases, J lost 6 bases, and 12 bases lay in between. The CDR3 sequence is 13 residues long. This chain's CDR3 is CASSLWMFQPQHF. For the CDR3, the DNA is TGTGCCAGCAGCCTCTGGATGTTTCAGCCCCAGCATTTT.

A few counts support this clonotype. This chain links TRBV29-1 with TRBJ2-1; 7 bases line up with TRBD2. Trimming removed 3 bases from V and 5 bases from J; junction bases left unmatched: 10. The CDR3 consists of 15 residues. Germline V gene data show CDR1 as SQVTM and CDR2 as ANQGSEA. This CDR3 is CSVENRRGGDNEQFF. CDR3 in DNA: TGCAGCGTTGAGAATAGGCGGGGAGGGGACAATGAGCAGTTCTTC.

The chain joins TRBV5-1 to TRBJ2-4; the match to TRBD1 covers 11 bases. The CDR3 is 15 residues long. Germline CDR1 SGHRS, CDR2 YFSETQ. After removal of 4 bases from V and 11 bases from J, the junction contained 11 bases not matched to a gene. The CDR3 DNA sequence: TGCGCCAGCAGCCAAGGACAGGGGGCGGTGGATTTTCAGTACTTC. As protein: CASSQGQGAVDFQYF.

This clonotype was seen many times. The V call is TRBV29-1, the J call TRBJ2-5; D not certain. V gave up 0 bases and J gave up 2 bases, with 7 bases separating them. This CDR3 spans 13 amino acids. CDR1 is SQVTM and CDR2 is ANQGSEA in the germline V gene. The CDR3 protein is CSVEEGIQETQYF. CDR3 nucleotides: TGCAGCGTTGAAGAGGGCATTCAAGAGACCCAGTACTTC.

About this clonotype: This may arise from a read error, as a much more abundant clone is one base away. CDR3 DNA sequence: TGTGCCAGCAGCGTGGGACAGACCTCCTACGAGCAGTACTTC. Translating gives CASSVGQTSYEQYF. The chain couples TRBV9 to TRBJ2-4, with 7 positions matching TRBD1. The J call is in doubt because the DNA end fits TRBJ2-7 better. The CDR3 contains 14 residues. Germline CDR1 reads SGDLS; CDR2 reads YYNGEE.

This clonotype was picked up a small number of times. The CDR3 loop is CAAEGGTSSDTQYF. The CDR3 DNA sequence: TGTGCCGCCGAAGGTGGGACTAGCTCAGATACGCAGTATTTT. The chain has TRBV10-3 and TRBJ2-3; 9 bases line up with TRBD2. Trimming at V came to 11 bases and at J to 4 bases, leaving 10 bases not matched to a gene. The CDR3 runs to 14 residues. Germline V lookup: CDR1 ENHRY, CDR2 SYGVKD.

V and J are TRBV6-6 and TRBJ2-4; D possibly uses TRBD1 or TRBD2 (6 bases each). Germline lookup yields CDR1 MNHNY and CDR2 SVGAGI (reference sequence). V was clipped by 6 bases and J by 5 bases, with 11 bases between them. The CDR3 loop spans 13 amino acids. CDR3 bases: TGTGCCAGCAGCGCCGGGGGCGAAAACATTCAGTACTTC. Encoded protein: CASSAGGENIQYF.

The CDR3 DNA follows: TGTGCCATCAGGGACAGATCCGGGACAGGGGACCGGAATGGCTACACCTTC. Its protein is CAIRDRSGTGDRNGYTF. V usage is TRBV10-3 and J usage is TRBJ1-2, with TRBD1 identical over 10 bases. The V segment lost 6 bases and the J segment 6 bases; nucleotides outside the gene matches: 16. Germline assignment: CDR1 ENHRY and CDR2 SYGVKD. CDR3 length: 17 amino acids.

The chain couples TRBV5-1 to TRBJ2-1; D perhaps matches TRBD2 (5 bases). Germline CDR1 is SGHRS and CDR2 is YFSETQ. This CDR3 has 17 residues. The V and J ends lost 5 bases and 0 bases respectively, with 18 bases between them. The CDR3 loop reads CASSSLSGSTSYNEQFF. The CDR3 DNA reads TGCGCCAGCAGTTCCTTGAGCGGATCTACCTCCTACAATGAGCAGTTCTTC.

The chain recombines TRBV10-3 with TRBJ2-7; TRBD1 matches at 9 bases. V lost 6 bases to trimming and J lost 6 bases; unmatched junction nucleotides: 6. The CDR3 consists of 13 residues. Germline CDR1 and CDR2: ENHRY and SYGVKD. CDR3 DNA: TGTGCCATCAGGAGACAGGGGGGAGGCGAGCAGTACTTC. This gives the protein CAIRRQGGGEQYF.

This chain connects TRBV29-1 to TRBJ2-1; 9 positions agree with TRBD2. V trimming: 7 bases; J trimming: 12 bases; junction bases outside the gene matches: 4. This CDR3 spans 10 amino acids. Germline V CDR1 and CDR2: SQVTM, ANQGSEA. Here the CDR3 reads CSGGTSMQFF. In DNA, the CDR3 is TGCAGCGGGGGGACTAGCATGCAGTTCTTC.

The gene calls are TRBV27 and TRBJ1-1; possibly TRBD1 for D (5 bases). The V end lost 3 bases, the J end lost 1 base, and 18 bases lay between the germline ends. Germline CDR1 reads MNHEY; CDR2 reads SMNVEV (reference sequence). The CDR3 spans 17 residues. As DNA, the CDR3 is TGTGCCAGCAGTTTCCGACAGACCAGAATCAGGAACACTGAAGCTTTCTTT. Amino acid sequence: CASSFRQTRIRNTEAFF.

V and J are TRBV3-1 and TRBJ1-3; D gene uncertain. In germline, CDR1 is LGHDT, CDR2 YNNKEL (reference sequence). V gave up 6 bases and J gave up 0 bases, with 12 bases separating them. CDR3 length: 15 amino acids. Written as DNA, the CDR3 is TGTGCCAGCAGAGACGACTGGGACTCTGGAAACACCATATATTTT. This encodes CASRDDWDSGNTIYF.

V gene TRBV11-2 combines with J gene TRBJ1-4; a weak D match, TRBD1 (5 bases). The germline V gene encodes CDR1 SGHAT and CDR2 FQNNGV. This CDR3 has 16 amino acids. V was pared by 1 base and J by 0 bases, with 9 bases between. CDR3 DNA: TGTGCCAGCAGCTTAGGGGGGGTGACAACTAATGAAAAACTGTTTTTT. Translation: CASSLGGVTTNEKLFF.

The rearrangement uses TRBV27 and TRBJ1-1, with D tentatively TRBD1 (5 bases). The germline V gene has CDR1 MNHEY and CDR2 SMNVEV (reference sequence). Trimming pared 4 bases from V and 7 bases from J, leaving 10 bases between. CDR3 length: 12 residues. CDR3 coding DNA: TGTGCCAGCAGTTCATCAGGGCATGAAGCTTTCTTT. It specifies CASSSSGHEAFF.

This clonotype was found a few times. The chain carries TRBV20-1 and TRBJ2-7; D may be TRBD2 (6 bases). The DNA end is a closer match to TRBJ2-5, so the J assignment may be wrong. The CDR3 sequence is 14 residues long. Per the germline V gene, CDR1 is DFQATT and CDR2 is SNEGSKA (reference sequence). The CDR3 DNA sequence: TGCAGTGCTAGACCTAGCGTTTCAGGGGAGACCCAGTACTTC. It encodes CSARPSVSGETQYF.

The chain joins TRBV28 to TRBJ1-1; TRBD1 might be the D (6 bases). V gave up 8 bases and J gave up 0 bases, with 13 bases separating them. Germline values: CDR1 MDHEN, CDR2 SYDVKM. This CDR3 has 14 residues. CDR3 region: CASARGGMNTEAFF. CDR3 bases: TGTGCCAGCGCTAGGGGGGGAATGAACACTGAAGCTTTCTTT. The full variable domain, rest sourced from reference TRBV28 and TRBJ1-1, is DVKVTQSSRYLVKRTGEKVFLECVQDMDHENMFWYRQDPGLGLRLIYFSYDVKMKEKGDIPEGYSVSREKKERFSLILESASTNQTSMYLCASARGGMNTEAFFGQGTRLTVV.

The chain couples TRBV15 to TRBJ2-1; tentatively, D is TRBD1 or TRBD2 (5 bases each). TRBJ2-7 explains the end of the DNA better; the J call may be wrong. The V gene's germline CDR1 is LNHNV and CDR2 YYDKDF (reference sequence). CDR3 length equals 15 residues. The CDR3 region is CATSRGRDVYNEQYF. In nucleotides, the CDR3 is TGTGCCACCAGCAGAGGAAGGGACGTATACAATGAGCAGTACTTC.

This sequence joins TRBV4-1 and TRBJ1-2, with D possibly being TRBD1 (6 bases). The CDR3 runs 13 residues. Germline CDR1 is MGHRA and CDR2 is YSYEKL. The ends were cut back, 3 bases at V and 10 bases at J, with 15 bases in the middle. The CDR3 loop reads CASSQPGQGPYTF. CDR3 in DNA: TGCGCCAGCAGCCAGCCGGGACAAGGCCCCTACACCTTC.

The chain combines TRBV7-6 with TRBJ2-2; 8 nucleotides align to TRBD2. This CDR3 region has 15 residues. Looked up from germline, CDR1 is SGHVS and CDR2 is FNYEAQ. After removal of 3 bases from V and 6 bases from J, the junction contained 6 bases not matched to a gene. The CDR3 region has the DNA TGTGCCAGCAGCTTTTTGGGACTAGTTTCCGGGGAGCTGTTTTTT. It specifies CASSFLGLVSGELFF.

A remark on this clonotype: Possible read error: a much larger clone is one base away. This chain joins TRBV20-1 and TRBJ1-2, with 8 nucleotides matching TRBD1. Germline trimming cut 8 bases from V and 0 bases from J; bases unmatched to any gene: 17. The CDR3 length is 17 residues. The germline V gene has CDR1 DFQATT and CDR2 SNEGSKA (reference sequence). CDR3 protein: CSTPHFRSGGSNYGYTF. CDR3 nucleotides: TGCAGTACTCCCCACTTCCGATCAGGGGGCTCTAACTATGGCTACACCTTC.

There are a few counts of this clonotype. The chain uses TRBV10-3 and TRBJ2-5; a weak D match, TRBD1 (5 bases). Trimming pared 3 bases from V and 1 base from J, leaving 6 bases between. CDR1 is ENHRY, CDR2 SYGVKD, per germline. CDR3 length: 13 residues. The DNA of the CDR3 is TGTGCCATCAGTGACAGGGCCCAAGAGACCCAGTACTTC. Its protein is CAISDRAQETQYF.

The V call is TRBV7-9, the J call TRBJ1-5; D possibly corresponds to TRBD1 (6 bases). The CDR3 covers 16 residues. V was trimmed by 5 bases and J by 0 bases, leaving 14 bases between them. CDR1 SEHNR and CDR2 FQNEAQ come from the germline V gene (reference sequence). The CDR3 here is CASSGPGQNSNQPQHF. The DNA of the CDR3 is TGTGCCAGCAGCGGACCGGGACAAAATAGCAATCAGCCCCAGCATTTT.